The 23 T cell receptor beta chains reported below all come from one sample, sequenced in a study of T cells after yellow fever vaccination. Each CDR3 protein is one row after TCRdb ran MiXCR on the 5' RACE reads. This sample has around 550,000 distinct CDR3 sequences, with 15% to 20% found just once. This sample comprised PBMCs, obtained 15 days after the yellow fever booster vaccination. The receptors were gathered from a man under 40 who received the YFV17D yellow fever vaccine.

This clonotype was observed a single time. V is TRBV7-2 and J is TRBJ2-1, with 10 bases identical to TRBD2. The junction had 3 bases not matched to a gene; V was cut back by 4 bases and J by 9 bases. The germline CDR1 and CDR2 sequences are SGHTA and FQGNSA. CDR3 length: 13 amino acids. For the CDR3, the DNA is TGTGCCAGCAGCTGGGCTAGCGGGGGTGAGCAGTTCTTC. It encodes CASSWASGGEQFF.

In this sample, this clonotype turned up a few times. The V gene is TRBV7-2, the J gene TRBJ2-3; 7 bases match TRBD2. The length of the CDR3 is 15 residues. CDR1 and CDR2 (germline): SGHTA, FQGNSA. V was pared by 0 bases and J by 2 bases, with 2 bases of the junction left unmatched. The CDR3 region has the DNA TGTGCCAGCAGCTTAGCGGGAGGGAACACAGATACGCAGTATTTT. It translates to CASSLAGGNTDTQYF.

In DNA, the CDR3 is TGTGCCACCAGTGATTTGCGAGCGGGTGTCTTCAATGAGCAGTTCTTC. Its translation is CATSDLRAGVFNEQFF. The V call is TRBV24-1, the J call TRBJ2-1; D is perhaps TRBD2 (6 bases). Germline V gives CDR1 KGHDR, CDR2 SFDVKD. The CDR3 length is 16 residues. V was cut by 0 bases and J by 6 bases, with 14 bases left in between.

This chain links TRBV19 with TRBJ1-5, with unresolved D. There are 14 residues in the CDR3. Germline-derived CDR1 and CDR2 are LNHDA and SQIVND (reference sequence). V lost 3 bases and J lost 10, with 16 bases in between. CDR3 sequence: CASSIGRTTFPQHF. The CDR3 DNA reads TGTGCCAGTAGTATTGGGAGGACGACGTTTCCCCAGCATTTT.

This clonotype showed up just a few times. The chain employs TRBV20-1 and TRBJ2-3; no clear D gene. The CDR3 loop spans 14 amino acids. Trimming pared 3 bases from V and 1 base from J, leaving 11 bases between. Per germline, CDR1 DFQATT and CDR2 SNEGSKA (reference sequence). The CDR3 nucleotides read TGCAGTGCTAGGCTCCCCCAGGGCACAGATACGCAGTATTTT. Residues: CSARLPQGTDTQYF.

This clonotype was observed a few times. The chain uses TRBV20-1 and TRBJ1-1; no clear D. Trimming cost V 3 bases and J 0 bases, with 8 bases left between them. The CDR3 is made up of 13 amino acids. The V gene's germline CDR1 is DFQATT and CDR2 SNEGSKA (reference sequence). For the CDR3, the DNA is TGCAGTGCTAGTTGGGGAGTGAACACTGAAGCTTTCTTT. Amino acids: CSASWGVNTEAFF.

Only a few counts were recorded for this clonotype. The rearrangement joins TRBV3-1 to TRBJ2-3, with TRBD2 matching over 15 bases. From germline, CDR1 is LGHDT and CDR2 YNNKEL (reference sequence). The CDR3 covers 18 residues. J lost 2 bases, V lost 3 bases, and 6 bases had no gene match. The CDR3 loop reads CASSHGLAGGSFTDTQYF. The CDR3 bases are TGTGCCAGCAGCCACGGACTAGCGGGAGGGTCCTTCACAGATACGCAGTATTTT.

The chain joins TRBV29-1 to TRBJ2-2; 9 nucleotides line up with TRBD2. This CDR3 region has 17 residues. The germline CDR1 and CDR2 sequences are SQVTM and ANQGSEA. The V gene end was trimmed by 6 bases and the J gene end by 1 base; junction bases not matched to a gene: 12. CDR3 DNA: TGCAGCGTGTCTATCTTTAGCGGGAGTCGGAACACCGGGGAGCTGTTTTTT. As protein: CSVSIFSGSRNTGELFF.

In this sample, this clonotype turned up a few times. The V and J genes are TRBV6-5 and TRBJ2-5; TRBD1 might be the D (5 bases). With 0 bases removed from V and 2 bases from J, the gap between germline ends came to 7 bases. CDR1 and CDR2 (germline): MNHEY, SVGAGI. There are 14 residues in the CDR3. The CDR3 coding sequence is TGTGCCAGCAGTTACTCAAGGGGTCAAGAGACCCAGTACTTC. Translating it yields CASSYSRGQETQYF.

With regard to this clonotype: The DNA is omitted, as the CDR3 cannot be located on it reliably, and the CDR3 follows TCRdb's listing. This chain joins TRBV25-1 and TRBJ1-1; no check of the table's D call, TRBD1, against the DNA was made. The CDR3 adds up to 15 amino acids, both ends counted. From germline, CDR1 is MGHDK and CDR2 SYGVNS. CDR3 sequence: CASSEFRGRNTEAFF.

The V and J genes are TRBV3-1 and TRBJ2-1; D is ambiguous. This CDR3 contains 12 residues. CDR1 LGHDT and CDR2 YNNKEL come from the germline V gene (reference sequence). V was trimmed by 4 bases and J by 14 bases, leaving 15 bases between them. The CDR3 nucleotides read TGTGCCAGCAGCCTCGCTGGACCGGTGGAGTTCTTC. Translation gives CASSLAGPVEFF.

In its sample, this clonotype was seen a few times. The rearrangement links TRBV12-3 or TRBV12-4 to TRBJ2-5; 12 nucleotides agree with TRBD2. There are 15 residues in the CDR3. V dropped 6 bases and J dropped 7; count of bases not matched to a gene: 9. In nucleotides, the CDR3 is TGTGCCAGCAGCACCGGGACTAGCGGGCTAGTGACCCAGTACTTC. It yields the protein CASSTGTSGLVTQYF.

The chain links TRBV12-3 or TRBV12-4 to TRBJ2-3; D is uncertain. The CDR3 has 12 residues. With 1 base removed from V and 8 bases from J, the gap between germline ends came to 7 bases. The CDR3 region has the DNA TGTGCCAGCAGTTTAGTCCCAAGTACGCAGTATTTT. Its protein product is CASSLVPSTQYF.

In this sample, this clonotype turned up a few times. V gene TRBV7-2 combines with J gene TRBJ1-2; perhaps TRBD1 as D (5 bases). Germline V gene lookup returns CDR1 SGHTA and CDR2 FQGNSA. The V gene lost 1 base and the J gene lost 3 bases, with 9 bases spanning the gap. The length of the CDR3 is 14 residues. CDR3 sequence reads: CASSLGGWDYGYTF. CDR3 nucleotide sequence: TGTGCCAGCAGCTTAGGGGGGTGGGACTATGGCTACACCTTC.

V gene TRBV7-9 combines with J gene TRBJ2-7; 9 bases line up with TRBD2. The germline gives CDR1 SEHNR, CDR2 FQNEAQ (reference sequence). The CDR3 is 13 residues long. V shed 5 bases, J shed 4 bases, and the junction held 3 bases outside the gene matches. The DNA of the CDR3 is TGTGCCAGCAGCCACACTAGCGGGTACGAGCAGTACTTC. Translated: CASSHTSGYEQYF.

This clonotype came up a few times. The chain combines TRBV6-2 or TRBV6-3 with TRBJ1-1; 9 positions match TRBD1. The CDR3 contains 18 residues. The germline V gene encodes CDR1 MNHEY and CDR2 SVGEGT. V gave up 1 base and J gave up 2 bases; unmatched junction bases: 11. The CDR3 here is CASSYLAGTGKENTEAFF. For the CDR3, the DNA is TGTGCCAGCAGTTACTTGGCCGGGACAGGGAAGGAAAACACTGAAGCTTTCTTT.

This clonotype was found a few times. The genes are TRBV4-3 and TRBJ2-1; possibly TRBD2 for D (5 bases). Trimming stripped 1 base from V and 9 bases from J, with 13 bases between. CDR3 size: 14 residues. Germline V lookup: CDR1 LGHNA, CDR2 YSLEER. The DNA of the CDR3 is TGCGCCAGCAGCCAAGGACCTGTCGCGGGTGAGCAGTTCTTC. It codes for CASSQGPVAGEQFF.

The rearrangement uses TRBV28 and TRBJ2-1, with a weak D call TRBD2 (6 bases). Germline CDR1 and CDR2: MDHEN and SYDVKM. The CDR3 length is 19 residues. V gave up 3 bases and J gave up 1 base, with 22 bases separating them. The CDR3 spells CASSFWQGREASSYNEQFF. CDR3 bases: TGTGCCAGCAGTTTCTGGCAGGGAAGGGAGGCGAGTTCCTACAATGAGCAGTTCTTC.

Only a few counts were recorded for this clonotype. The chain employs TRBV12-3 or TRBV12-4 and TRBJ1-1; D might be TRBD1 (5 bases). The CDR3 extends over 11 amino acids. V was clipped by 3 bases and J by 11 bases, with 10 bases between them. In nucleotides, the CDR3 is TGTGCCAGCAGTTTGGGGGTGCTGGCTTTCTTT. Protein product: CASSLGVLAFF.

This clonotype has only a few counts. Here the CDR3 reads CASSQSIAGRDTQYF. The CDR3 nucleotides read TGCGCCAGCAGCCAAAGTATAGCGGGAAGGGATACGCAGTATTTT. The chain employs TRBV4-3 and TRBJ2-3; 8 nucleotides match TRBD2. V trimming: 2 bases; J trimming: 6 bases; junction bases outside the gene matches: 7. Per the germline V gene, CDR1 is LGHNA and CDR2 is YSLEER. This CDR3 spans 15 amino acids.

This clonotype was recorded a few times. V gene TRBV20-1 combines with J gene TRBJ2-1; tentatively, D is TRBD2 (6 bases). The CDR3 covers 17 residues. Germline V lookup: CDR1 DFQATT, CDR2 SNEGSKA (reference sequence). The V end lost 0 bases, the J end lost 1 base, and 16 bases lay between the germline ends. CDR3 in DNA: TGCAGTGCTAGAGACGGGGCGGGACGGGGGTCCTACAATGAGCAGTTCTTC. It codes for CSARDGAGRGSYNEQFF.

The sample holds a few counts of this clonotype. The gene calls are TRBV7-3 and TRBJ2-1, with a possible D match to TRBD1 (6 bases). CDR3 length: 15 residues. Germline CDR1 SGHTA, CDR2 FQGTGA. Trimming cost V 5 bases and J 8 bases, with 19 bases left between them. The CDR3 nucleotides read TGTGCCAGCAGCGCCGGCCAAGGGGGTTTAGATGAGCAGTTCTTC. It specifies CASSAGQGGLDEQFF.

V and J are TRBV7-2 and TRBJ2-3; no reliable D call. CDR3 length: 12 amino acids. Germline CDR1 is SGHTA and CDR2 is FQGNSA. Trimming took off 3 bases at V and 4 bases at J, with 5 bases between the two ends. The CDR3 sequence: CASSFAADTQYF. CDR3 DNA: TGTGCCAGCAGCTTTGCCGCAGATACGCAGTATTTT.